The 25 T cell receptor beta chains below come from one sample, sequenced in a study of T cell clonotyping in hematopoietic cell transplantation. The time point here: recipient sample about 28 days before transplant, after cytoreduction. Clones were read by immunoSEQ multiplex PCR, and TCRdb kept only the in-frame ones, dropping some. The sample holds roughly 16,000 clones, around 93% seen once. The sequencing used peripheral blood mononuclear cells, collected before stem cell transplant. The receptors were gathered from a man aged 18-30 years with biphenotypic leukemia. Some clones in this sample may be carry-over from other donors' samples.

This chain links TRBV27 with TRBJ1-3, with a tentative D call TRBD1 (5 bases). Germline V CDR1 and CDR2: MNHEY, SMNVEV (reference sequence). Trimming took off 8 bases at V and 0 bases at J, with 11 bases between the two ends. CDR3 length: 14 residues. In DNA form, the CDR3 reads TGTGCCAGCCGTACAGGACCCTCTGGAAACACCATATATTTT. It codes for CASRTGPSGNTIYF.

This clone was found a few times. V and J are TRBV16 and TRBJ1-1, with D perhaps TRBD1 (6 bases). CDR3 size: 17 residues. Germline lookup yields CDR1 KGHSY and CDR2 FQNENV. With 3 bases removed from V and 1 base from J, the gap between germline ends came to 18 bases. The CDR3: CASSQLLQGRGNTEAFF. The CDR3 bases are TGTGCCAGCAGCCAGCTACTACAGGGCCGGGGGAACACTGAAGCTTTCTTT.

The chain uses TRBV4-3 and TRBJ1-1; D is ambiguous. CDR1 and CDR2 from the germline V gene are LGHNA and YSLEER. The ends were cut back, 1 base at V and 5 bases at J, with 8 bases in the middle. The CDR3 contains 13 residues. The CDR3 spells CASSQVVRTEAFF. CDR3 DNA: TGCGCCAGCAGCCAAGTAGTAAGGACTGAAGCTTTCTTT.

The chain carries TRBV28 and TRBJ1-1; unclear D gene. CDR3 size: 14 residues. The germline V gene has CDR1 MDHEN and CDR2 SYDVKM. V lost 2 bases and J 11 bases, leaving 18 bases between the germline ends. CDR3 loop: CASSLRRTQGYAFF. The CDR3 nucleotides read TGTGCCAGCAGTTTACGACGTACTCAAGGCTACGCTTTCTTT.

The gene calls are TRBV2 and TRBJ1-2; TRBD1 matches at 8 bases. CDR1 is SNHLY and CDR2 is FYNNEI in the germline V gene. The length of the CDR3 is 13 residues. J lost 3 bases, V lost 6 bases, and 3 bases had no gene match. CDR3 sequence: CASRGQEYYGYTF. CDR3 sequence (DNA): TGTGCCAGCAGGGGACAGGAGTACTATGGCTACACCTTC.

Only a few counts were recorded for this clone. J is TRBJ2-1 and V is TRBV25-1; D possibly uses TRBD1 or TRBD2 (5 bases each). The germline V gene has CDR1 MGHDK and CDR2 SYGVNS. The germline V and J ends were trimmed by 4 bases and 1 base, with 14 bases remaining between them. The CDR3 has 16 residues. The CDR3 here is CASSVGDVESYNEQFF. CDR3 sequence (DNA): TGTGCCAGCAGTGTCGGGGACGTCGAATCCTACAATGAGCAGTTCTTC.

This chain uses TRBV27 with TRBJ2-7, with D tentatively TRBD1 or TRBD2 (5 bases each). Germline V gene lookup returns CDR1 MNHEY and CDR2 SMNVEV (reference sequence). The CDR3 has 16 amino acids. Trimming pared 1 base from V and 4 bases from J, leaving 17 bases between. The CDR3: CASSLLGDARDYEQYF. The CDR3 region has the DNA TGTGCCAGCAGTTTATTAGGGGACGCAAGGGATTACGAGCAGTACTTC.

V and J are TRBV4-2 and TRBJ2-2; 11 nucleotides agree with TRBD1. Germline loops: CDR1 LGHNA, CDR2 YNFKEQ. This CDR3 is built from 16 residues. V dropped 3 bases and J dropped 3; count of bases not matched to a gene: 3. The CDR3 sequence: CASSQRTGGHTGELFF. CDR3 coding DNA: TGTGCCAGCAGCCAGAGGACAGGGGGCCACACCGGGGAGCTGTTTTTT.

V usage is TRBV30 and J usage is TRBJ1-1; D gene ambiguous. Per the germline V gene, CDR1 is GTSNPN and CDR2 is SVGIG (reference sequence). Trimming removed 4 bases at V and 1 base at J, with 7 bases between. The CDR3 is made up of 12 amino acids. CDR3 region: CAWIKGNTEAFF. The CDR3 bases are TGTGCCTGGATCAAAGGGAACACTGAAGCTTTCTTT.

The rearrangement uses TRBV6-7 and TRBJ2-7, with no clear D. TRBV6-7 is an ORF for which the function is uncertain. Trimming left V 0 bases short and J 1 base short, with 7 bases between. This CDR3 has 14 residues. The CDR3 reads CASSYSIGSYEQYF. The CDR3 DNA sequence: TGTGCCAGCAGTTACTCGATAGGGTCCTACGAGCAGTACTTC.

This clone was observed a single time. The CDR3 bases are TGTGCCAGCAGCCTCGGGGGTCAGGCTGAAGCTTTCTTT. It translates to CASSLGGQAEAFF. This rearrangement joins TRBV9 to TRBJ1-1, with a weak D call TRBD1 (5 bases). Deletions cut 4 bases from V and 6 bases from J, with 13 bases between. CDR1 and CDR2 (germline): SGDLS, YYNGEE. The CDR3 is 13 residues long.

This chain connects TRBV19 to TRBJ2-7, with a weak D call TRBD1 (6 bases). The CDR3 runs to 15 residues. Germline V CDR1 and CDR2: LNHDA, SQIVND (reference sequence). V gave up 6 bases and J gave up 2 bases, with 17 bases separating them. The CDR3 spells CASSHPGQTPYEQYF. As DNA, the CDR3 is TGTGCCAGTAGCCACCCAGGACAGACCCCCTACGAGCAGTACTTC. Filled out from reference TRBV19 and TRBJ2-7, the complete variable domain reads DGGITQSPKYLFRKEGQNVTLSCEQNLNHDAMYWYRQDPGQGLRLIYYSQIVNDFQKGDIAEGYSVSREKKESFPLTVTSAQKNPTAFYLCASSHPGQTPYEQYFGPGTRLTVT.

The table lists this clone with a count of one. This chain joins TRBV6-5 and TRBJ2-6; TRBD1 or TRBD2 may be the D gene (5 bases each). CDR1 and CDR2 (germline): MNHEY, SVGAGI. Trimming took off 6 bases at V and 4 bases at J, with 13 bases between the two ends. The CDR3 is 15 residues long. CDR3 sequence (DNA): TGTGCCAGCAGAGCCTCAGGGAGCGGGGCCAACGTCCTGACTTTC. Its translation is CASRASGSGANVLTF.

V usage is TRBV18 and J usage is TRBJ2-1, with TRBD2 identical over 15 bases. The CDR3 runs 16 residues. After removal of 2 bases from V and 7 bases from J, the junction contained 3 bases not matched to a gene. CDR1 is KGHSH and CDR2 is LQKENI in the germline V gene. The CDR3 protein is CASSPGLAGGQNEQFF. CDR3 nucleotide sequence: TGTGCCAGCTCACCAGGACTAGCGGGGGGGCAGAATGAGCAGTTCTTC. The full variable domain, completed using reference TRBV18 and TRBJ2-1, is NAGVMQNPRHLVRRRGQEARLRCSPMKGHSHVYWYRQLPEEGLKFMVYLQKENIIDESGMPKERFSAEFPKEGPSILRIQQVVRGDSAAYFCASSPGLAGGQNEQFFGPGTRLTVL.

The CDR3 DNA follows: TGTGCCACCAGCGGAAACCGGGCTGAAGCTTTCTTT. It translates to CATSGNRAEAFF. This sequence joins TRBV15 and TRBJ1-1, with D unclear. The V and J ends lost 5 bases and 6 bases respectively, with 10 bases between them. This CDR3 is built from 12 residues. Looked up from germline, CDR1 is LNHNV and CDR2 is YYDKDF (reference sequence).

V usage is TRBV7-8 and J usage is TRBJ1-5; TRBD1 might be the D (6 bases). Trimming took off 8 bases at V and 1 base at J, with 18 bases between the two ends. This CDR3 comprises 16 residues. Per germline, CDR1 SGHVS and CDR2 FQNEAQ. CDR3 sequence (DNA): TGTGCCAGCGGCGAACCGGGACACCGAAGCAATCAGCCCCAGCATTTT. This encodes CASGEPGHRSNQPQHF.

V and J are TRBV6-1 and TRBJ1-1, with D perhaps matching TRBD1 (5 bases). Between the trimmed V and J ends, which lost 7 bases and 8 bases, there was a span of 20 bases. CDR3 size: 14 residues. Germline V gene lookup returns CDR1 MNHNS and CDR2 SASEGT. CDR3 loop: CASTLTGTQEEAFF. The CDR3 DNA reads as TGTGCCAGCACTCTAACCGGGACCCAGGAGGAAGCTTTCTTT.

The V call is TRBV5-4, the J call TRBJ1-4, with TRBD1 matching over 8 bases. CDR1 is SGHNT and CDR2 is YYREEE in the germline V gene (reference sequence). This CDR3 spans 15 amino acids. Trimming removed 4 bases from V and 0 bases from J; junction bases left unmatched: 2. The CDR3 DNA sequence: TGTGCCAGCAGCCAGGGACAGGCAACTAATGAAAAACTGTTTTTT. Its protein is CASSQGQATNEKLFF.

The chain couples TRBV5-6 to TRBJ1-6; weak D call: TRBD1 (6 bases). The V gene's germline CDR1 is SGHDT and CDR2 YYEEEE. The length of the CDR3 is 17 residues. V shed 0 bases and J shed 6 bases, with 16 bases lying between them. CDR3 coding DNA: TGTGCCAGCAGCTTGGATGCTGGACAGTGGGGTAATTCACCCCTCCACTTT. Amino acid sequence: CASSLDAGQWGNSPLHF. Using reference TRBV5-6 and TRBJ1-6 for the parts outside the CDR3, the full variable domain is DAGVTQSPTHLIKTRGQQVTLRCSPKSGHDTVSWYQQALGQGPQFIFQYYEEEERQRGNFPDRFSGHQFPNYSSELNVNALLLGDSALYLCASSLDAGQWGNSPLHFGNGTRLTVT.

J is TRBJ1-6 and V is TRBV7-6; a weak D match, TRBD1 (6 bases). CDR3 length: 14 residues. V lost 3 bases, J lost 6 bases, and 9 bases lay in between. Germline CDR1 SGHVS, CDR2 FNYEAQ. CDR3 DNA: TGTGCCAGCAGCTTCGGGGGGGCTAATTCACCCCTCCACTTT. Encoded protein: CASSFGGANSPLHF.

The chain has TRBV19 and TRBJ1-1; 7 bases map to TRBD1. Per the germline V gene, CDR1 is LNHDA and CDR2 is SQIVND (reference sequence). The CDR3 spans 16 residues. The V segment lost 3 bases and the J segment 0 bases; nucleotides outside the gene matches: 7. The CDR3 region is CASSIDGTVMNTEAFF. The DNA for the CDR3 is TGTGCCAGTAGTATTGATGGGACAGTGATGAACACTGAAGCTTTCTTT.

The genes are TRBV6-5 and TRBJ2-2; TRBD1 matches at 11 bases. The germline V gene encodes CDR1 MNHEY and CDR2 SVGAGI. V shed 4 bases, J shed 13 bases, and the junction held 5 bases outside the gene matches. This CDR3 is built from 13 residues. The DNA of the CDR3 is TGTGCCAGCAGTTCATGGACAGGGGGCGTGCTGTTTTTT. The encoded protein is CASSSWTGGVLFF.

The V call is TRBV5-6, the J call TRBJ1-4, with D possibly matching TRBD1 (6 bases). Germline CDR1 and CDR2: SGHDT and YYEEEE. V was cut by 0 bases and J by 5 bases, with 8 bases left in between. This CDR3 region has 14 residues. The chain's CDR3 is CASSLGRGNEKLFF. The CDR3 DNA is TGTGCCAGCAGCTTGGGCAGGGGCAATGAAAAACTGTTTTTT.

V is TRBV28 and J is TRBJ1-1; 8 bases agree with TRBD1. CDR1 and CDR2 (germline): MDHEN, SYDVKM. CDR3 length: 14 residues. After removal of 6 bases from V and 5 bases from J, the junction contained 8 bases not matched to a gene. The CDR3: CASRPDRGRTEAFF. Here the CDR3 DNA reads TGTGCCAGCAGACCTGACAGGGGAAGAACTGAAGCTTTCTTT.

The rearrangement links TRBV11-2 to TRBJ1-2, with D perhaps TRBD1 (6 bases). The V and J ends lost 1 base and 5 bases respectively, with 11 bases between them. Germline V gene data show CDR1 as SGHAT and CDR2 as FQNNGV. The CDR3 runs to 14 residues. CDR3 DNA sequence: TGTGCCAGCAGCTTAGTACAGGGCGGTTATGGCTACACCTTC. Protein product: CASSLVQGGYGYTF.